This T cell receptor beta chain was documented in a study of Ad26.COV2.S vaccination and SARS-CoV-2 variants. Noted treatment: around 19 received Ad26.COV2.S at low or high dose, single or two shots; roughly 5 received placebo; per-sample allocation not given. Repertoires come from day 63 after the first vaccine or placebo injection. In Boston, an adult donor aged 18-55 years took part. V lost 0 bases and J 4 bases, leaving 15 bases between the germline ends. In germline, CDR1 is SGHNT, CDR2 YENEEA. CDR3 size: 17 residues. TCRdb keeps only in-frame clones here, not all; method: immunoSEQ multiplex PCR. Among over 400,000 clones listed, 90% were seen once.

The TCR comes from a person aged 18-60 years who received the Ad26.COV2.S COVID-19 vaccine or a placebo. The chain has TRBV11-3 and TRBJ2-2; either TRBD1 or TRBD2 may supply D (6 bases each). The sequences come from peripheral blood, collected in a trial of Ad26.COV2.S vaccine versus placebo. CDR3 DNA: TGTGCCAGCAGCTTAGAGAGTTCGGGGGCCGGCACCGGGGAGCTGTTTTTT. This gives the protein CASSLESSGAGTGELFF.